A single sample is the source of the 29 T cell receptor beta chains below, sequenced in a study of CD8 T cells in ankylosing spondylitis. Whole-study results and caveats: Seemingly characteristic of ankylosing spondylitis blood was a TCR beta motif consisting of 7 or 8 highly homologous variants.

TCRdb analysed the 5' RACE reads with MiXCR anew, one entry per CDR3 protein. The sample has around 770,000 distinct CDR3 sequences, about 10% seen once. No antigen has been identified for these receptors. The sample comprised blood, either unsorted or a sorted T cell fraction (not recorded which). The receptors stem from a male donor with ankylosing spondylitis.

The V call is TRBV16, the J call TRBJ1-1, with D unresolved. From germline, CDR1 is KGHSY and CDR2 FQNENV. The CDR3 runs 14 residues. V was shortened by 1 base and J by 3 bases, with 9 bases between the two germline ends. This CDR3 reads CASSQLLADTEAFF. CDR3 nucleotides: TGTGCCAGCAGCCAATTACTCGCTGACACTGAAGCTTTCTTT.

This clonotype has a handful of counts. This chain joins TRBV6-5 and TRBJ2-2; 10 positions match TRBD2. Unmatched junction bases numbered 5, after V lost 4 bases and J lost 6 bases. The CDR3 sequence is 15 residues long. In germline, CDR1 is MNHEY, CDR2 SVGAGI. As DNA, the CDR3 is TGTGCCAGCAGTTTGATAGCGGGAGGTGCCGGGGAGCTGTTTTTT. Its protein product is CASSLIAGGAGELFF.

This clonotype was observed many times. This sequence joins TRBV4-2 and TRBJ1-5; D ambiguous. Trimming stripped 3 bases from V and 5 bases from J, with 14 bases between. CDR3 size: 15 residues. Germline V gene data show CDR1 as LGHNA and CDR2 as YNFKEQ. CDR3 nucleotides: TGTGCCAGCAGCCAGTACCATGGAGGAGATCAGCCCCAGCATTTT. Protein product: CASSQYHGGDQPQHF.

At least ten counts were recorded for this clonotype. The rearrangement links TRBV7-9 to TRBJ1-1; unclear D gene. V was cut by 1 base and J by 13 bases, with 13 bases left in between. Germline V gene data show CDR1 as SEHNR and CDR2 as FQNEAQ (reference sequence). The length of the CDR3 is 12 residues. The CDR3 region has the DNA TGTGCCAGCAGCTTAGTGGCGGCTTCGCGTTTCTTT. This sequence encodes CASSLVAASRFF.

J is TRBJ2-1 and V is TRBV10-3; the D gene is possibly TRBD1 (5 bases). Germline loops: CDR1 ENHRY, CDR2 SYGVKD. Trimming took off 0 bases at V and 4 bases at J, with 10 bases between the two ends. The CDR3 length is 15 residues. The CDR3: CAISESAGPYNEQFF. The CDR3 DNA follows: TGTGCCATCAGTGAGTCGGCAGGGCCATACAATGAGCAGTTCTTC.

The J gene is TRBJ1-1, the V gene TRBV5-1; D uncertain. CDR3 length: 16 residues. V was clipped by 3 bases and J by 6 bases, with 21 bases between them. Germline loops: CDR1 SGHRS, CDR2 YFSETQ. In nucleotides, the CDR3 is TGCGCCAGCAGCTCATCCACGCTGGGCCCTGAATCTGAAGCTTTCTTT. Translation gives CASSSSTLGPESEAFF.

This clonotype was picked up a small number of times. CDR3 sequence: CASSFIQDGGRSGYTF. DNA of the CDR3: TGTGCCAGCAGCTTTATTCAAGACGGGGGGCGCAGTGGCTACACCTTC. This sequence joins TRBV7-9 and TRBJ1-2; D perhaps matches TRBD1 (6 bases). Looked up from germline, CDR1 is SEHNR and CDR2 is FQNEAQ (reference sequence). The CDR3 loop spans 16 amino acids. Trimming shortened V by 3 bases and J by 7 bases, and 21 bases separated the two germline ends.

This clonotype has more than one count but fewer than ten. This chain links TRBV6-1 with TRBJ2-2, with a tentative D call TRBD2 (6 bases). Trimming stripped 10 bases from V and 0 bases from J, with 9 bases between. CDR3 length equals 13 residues. Germline V lookup: CDR1 MNHNS, CDR2 SASEGT. This chain's CDR3 is CATGGTNTGELFF. The CDR3 DNA is TGTGCCACCGGCGGGACGAACACCGGGGAGCTGTTTTTT.

This clonotype was observed a handful of times. The chain combines TRBV5-1 with TRBJ2-1, with 8 bases lining up with TRBD2. The germline V gene encodes CDR1 SGHRS and CDR2 YFSETQ. V shed 0 bases and J 2 bases; nucleotides not matched to a gene: 7. The CDR3 has 17 residues. The CDR3 here is CASSLGIAGLAYNEQFF. DNA of the CDR3: TGCGCCAGCAGCTTGGGGATAGCGGGACTAGCCTACAATGAGCAGTTCTTC.

The chain has TRBV6-1 and TRBJ2-3, with a weak D call TRBD2 (5 bases). Germline values: CDR1 MNHNS, CDR2 SASEGT. The CDR3 totals 16 residues. V lost 5 bases, J lost 3 bases, and 18 bases lay in between. The CDR3 loop reads CASSPHERALTDTQYF. Here the CDR3 DNA reads TGTGCCAGCAGTCCACACGAGAGGGCACTTACAGATACGCAGTATTTT.

The rearrangement joins TRBV6-5 to TRBJ2-1; D unresolved. Germline loops: CDR1 MNHEY, CDR2 SVGAGI. Trimming took 2 bases from V and 1 from J, leaving 9 bases between them. The CDR3 runs to 15 residues. The CDR3 is CASSYSQTSYNEQFF. The CDR3 nucleotides are TGTGCCAGCAGTTACAGCCAGACGTCCTACAATGAGCAGTTCTTC.

The J gene is TRBJ2-7, the V gene TRBV6-1; 8 nucleotides align to TRBD1. CDR3 length: 13 amino acids. J lost 1 base, V lost 8 bases, and 4 bases had no gene match. Germline V gene data show CDR1 as MNHNS and CDR2 as SASEGT. The chain's CDR3 is CASARQGSYEQYF. DNA of the CDR3: TGTGCCAGCGCGAGACAGGGGTCCTACGAGCAGTACTTC.

There are a few counts of this clonotype. The junction departs from the called germline gene at one end, perhaps through a read error. The rearrangement joins TRBV6-2 or TRBV6-3 to TRBJ1-2; tentatively, D is TRBD1 (5 bases). CDR1 and CDR2 (germline): MNHEY, SVGEGT. The CDR3 runs 13 residues. In DNA, the CDR3 is TGTGCCAGCAGTTACTCGACTCCGGACACCTCCCTCTTC. Its protein is CASSYSTPDTSLF.

This clonotype appeared a few times. This chain uses TRBV10-3 with TRBJ1-5; 9 bases align to TRBD1. The J segment lost 4 bases and the V segment lost 3 bases, leaving 4 bases of the junction unmatched. This CDR3 contains 15 residues. The germline gives CDR1 ENHRY, CDR2 SYGVKD. The CDR3 bases are TGTGCCATCAGTGACCCAGACAGGGGGAATCAGCCCCAGCATTTT. As protein: CAISDPDRGNQPQHF.

The sample holds a few counts of this clonotype. This sequence joins TRBV10-3 and TRBJ1-2; D is unresolved. The CDR3 is made up of 13 amino acids. Germline loops: CDR1 ENHRY, CDR2 SYGVKD. Deletions cut 6 bases from V and 8 bases from J, with 16 bases between. The CDR3 reads CAISYDTSGGYTF. CDR3 nucleotide sequence: TGTGCCATCAGCTACGACACGTCCGGGGGCTACACCTTC.

This clonotype was detected only a few times. V gene TRBV10-3 combines with J gene TRBJ1-2; D not resolved. CDR3 length: 16 residues. Trimming stripped 4 bases from V and 2 bases from J, with 17 bases between. The germline V gene has CDR1 ENHRY and CDR2 SYGVKD. The CDR3 bases are TGTGCCATCAGTGGCACGCGAGGAATGGGGAACTATGGCTACACCTTC. It encodes CAISGTRGMGNYGYTF.

This clonotype has a count of ten or more. The genes are TRBV20-1 and TRBJ2-7; 8 positions match TRBD1. The ends lost 0 bases at V and 4 bases at J; junction bases unmatched: 11. CDR1 and CDR2 from the germline V gene are DFQATT and SNEGSKA (reference sequence). The CDR3 extends over 16 amino acids. The CDR3 DNA is TGCAGTGCTAGAGATAGTGGCAGGGGGCGTTTGTACGAGCAGTACTTC. Translating it yields CSARDSGRGRLYEQYF.

This clonotype has at least ten counts. The chain couples TRBV24-1 to TRBJ1-1; no clear D. The CDR3 length is 13 residues. V gave up 4 bases and J gave up 6 bases, with 11 bases separating them. Germline values: CDR1 KGHDR, CDR2 SFDVKD. In DNA, the CDR3 is TGTGCCACCAGTGACTCTCACCGGCCTGAAGCTTTCTTT. This translates into CATSDSHRPEAFF.

V and J are TRBV20-1 and TRBJ1-5; no definite D call. Trimming removed 0 bases from V and 0 bases from J, with 15 bases in between. Germline V gene lookup returns CDR1 DFQATT and CDR2 SNEGSKA (reference sequence). This CDR3 is built from 17 residues. The CDR3 protein is CSARDRFREHSNQPQHF. In nucleotides, the CDR3 is TGCAGTGCTAGAGATCGATTTAGGGAACATAGCAATCAGCCCCAGCATTTT.

This clonotype was counted only a few times. The chain joins TRBV11-1 to TRBJ2-1; 7 nucleotides align to TRBD2. The CDR3 has 19 amino acids. Germline V gene sequence: CDR1 SGHAT, CDR2 FQDESV (reference sequence). With V trimmed by 6 bases and J by 1 base, 18 bases remained unmatched. The CDR3 reads CASSRQKIGAGVSYNEQFF. CDR3 DNA: TGTGCCAGCAGTCGACAGAAGATTGGGGCGGGAGTGTCCTACAATGAGCAGTTCTTC.

Only a few counts were recorded for this clonotype. The chain is built from TRBV19 and TRBJ1-5; no reliable D call. The V end was cut by 3 bases, the J end by 4 bases, with 4 bases between. The CDR3 spans 12 residues. Germline V gene sequence: CDR1 LNHDA, CDR2 SQIVND (reference sequence). The CDR3 reads CASSMGNQPQHF. The CDR3, as DNA: TGTGCCAGTAGTATGGGAAATCAGCCCCAGCATTTT.

As to this clonotype: This sequence may be a read error, since a much larger clone differs from it by one base. The chain links TRBV20-1 to TRBJ2-7, with D perhaps given as TRBD1 or TRBD2 (5 bases each). The CDR3 has 15 residues. Germline V gene lookup returns CDR1 DFQATT and CDR2 SNEGSKA (reference sequence). CDR3 residues: CSARDRWGGSYKQYF. As DNA, the CDR3 is TGCAGTGCTAGAGATCGGTGGGGCGGGTCCTACAAGCAGTACTTC.

The rearrangement links TRBV15 to TRBJ2-5; D is perhaps TRBD1 or TRBD2 (5 bases each). Germline V gene data show CDR1 as LNHNV and CDR2 as YYDKDF (reference sequence). The CDR3 runs to 15 residues. The germline V and J ends were trimmed by 3 bases and 3 bases, with 14 bases remaining between them. This CDR3 is CATSSSVGTEETQYF. The CDR3 nucleotides are TGTGCCACCAGCAGCTCGGTAGGGACCGAAGAGACCCAGTACTTC.

The rearrangement uses TRBV11-2 and TRBJ2-1; 8 bases map to TRBD1. The V segment lost 4 bases and the J segment 4 bases; nucleotides outside the gene matches: 12. The germline V gene encodes CDR1 SGHAT and CDR2 FQNNGV. The CDR3 extends over 17 amino acids. CDR3 DNA sequence: TGTGCCAGCAGCTCCCGCAGGACAGGGAGGATTTACAATGAGCAGTTCTTC. Encoded protein: CASSSRRTGRIYNEQFF.

The table lists this clonotype with a few counts. This chain joins TRBV6-5 and TRBJ2-7; the D is unclear. The CDR3 extends over 15 amino acids. V was clipped by 4 bases and J by 2 bases, with 15 bases between them. Germline CDR1 and CDR2: MNHEY and SVGAGI. Here the CDR3 DNA reads TGTGCCAGCAGTTGGTCAGGTCAGGCTACCTACGAGCAGTACTTC. Translation gives CASSWSGQATYEQYF.

This clonotype showed up just a few times. V and J are TRBV11-1 and TRBJ2-1; 10 bases fit TRBD2. The CDR3 contains 19 residues. Per germline, CDR1 SGHAT and CDR2 FQDESV (reference sequence). The trim removed 0 bases at V and 0 bases at J, leaving 8 bases unmatched. The chain's CDR3 is CASSLALTSGSSSYNEQFF. The DNA of the CDR3 is TGTGCCAGCAGCTTAGCCTTGACTAGCGGGTCAAGCTCCTACAATGAGCAGTTCTTC.

This clonotype has a handful of counts. CDR3: CASSWGQAMSQFF. Here the CDR3 DNA reads TGTGCCAGCAGCTGGGGACAGGCTATGTCCCAGTTCTTC. The chain combines TRBV28 with TRBJ2-1, with 8 bases fitting TRBD1. The germline CDR1 and CDR2 sequences are MDHEN and SYDVKM. The CDR3 covers 13 residues. Trimming cost V 6 bases and J 13 bases; bases outside gene matches: 11.

The chain uses TRBV14 and TRBJ1-1; D not certain. This CDR3 has 15 residues. The germline gives CDR1 SGHDN, CDR2 FVKESK. V shed 2 bases and J shed 0 bases, with 10 bases lying between them. The CDR3 sequence: CASSQQKVVNTEAFF. The CDR3 DNA reads TGTGCCAGCAGCCAACAAAAGGTGGTGAACACTGAAGCTTTCTTT.

The J gene is TRBJ1-3, the V gene TRBV28; a weak D match, TRBD1 (6 bases). V gave up 4 bases and J gave up 0 bases, with 10 bases separating them. Per germline, CDR1 MDHEN and CDR2 SYDVKM. The CDR3 runs to 15 residues. CDR3 residues: CASSSGASSGNTIYF. In DNA, the CDR3 is TGTGCCAGCAGTTCAGGGGCTTCCTCTGGAAACACCATATATTTT.